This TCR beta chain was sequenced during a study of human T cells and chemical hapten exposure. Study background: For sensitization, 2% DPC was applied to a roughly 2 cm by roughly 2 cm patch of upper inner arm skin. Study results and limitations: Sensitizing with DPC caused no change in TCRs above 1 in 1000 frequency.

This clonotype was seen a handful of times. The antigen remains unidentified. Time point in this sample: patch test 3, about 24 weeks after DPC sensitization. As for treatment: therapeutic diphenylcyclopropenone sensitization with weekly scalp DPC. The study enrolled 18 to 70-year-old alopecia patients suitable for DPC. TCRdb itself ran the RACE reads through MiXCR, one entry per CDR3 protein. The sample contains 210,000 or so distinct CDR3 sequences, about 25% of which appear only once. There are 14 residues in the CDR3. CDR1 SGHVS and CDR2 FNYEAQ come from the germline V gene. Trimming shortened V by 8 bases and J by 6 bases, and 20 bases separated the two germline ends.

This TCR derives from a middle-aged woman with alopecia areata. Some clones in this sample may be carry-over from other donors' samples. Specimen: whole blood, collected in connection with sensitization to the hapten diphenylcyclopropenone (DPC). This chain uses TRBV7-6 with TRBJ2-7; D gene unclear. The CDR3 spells CASGKQLGSLEQYF. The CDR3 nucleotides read TGTGCCAGCGGAAAACAGCTCGGGTCTCTCGAGCAGTACTTC.